Sequencing of this TCR beta chain was carried out in a study of CD8 T cells in ankylosing spondylitis. Study-level findings and limits: In synovial fluid and blood from reactive arthritis, some motif variants were previously reported. Seemingly distinctive of ankylosing spondylitis blood was a TCR beta motif formed by eight highly homologous variants.

V lost 5 bases and J 2 bases, leaving 14 bases between the germline ends. The CDR3 has 15 amino acids. With regard to this clonotype: Its antigen remains unknown.

TCRdb re-called the 5' RACE reads through MiXCR, storing one row per CDR3 protein. The sample shows 650,000 to 800,000 distinct CDR3 sequences, 19% of them seen only once. The sequenced material came from blood, either unsorted or a sorted T cell fraction (not recorded which). The sequence was obtained from a male donor with ankylosing spondylitis. The chain is built from TRBV12-3 or TRBV12-4 and TRBJ2-3, with D maybe TRBD2 (6 bases). The CDR3 loop reads CASSKGSGYTDTQYF. The CDR3 region has the DNA TGTGCCAGCAGTAAAGGTAGCGGATACACAGATACGCAGTATTTT.